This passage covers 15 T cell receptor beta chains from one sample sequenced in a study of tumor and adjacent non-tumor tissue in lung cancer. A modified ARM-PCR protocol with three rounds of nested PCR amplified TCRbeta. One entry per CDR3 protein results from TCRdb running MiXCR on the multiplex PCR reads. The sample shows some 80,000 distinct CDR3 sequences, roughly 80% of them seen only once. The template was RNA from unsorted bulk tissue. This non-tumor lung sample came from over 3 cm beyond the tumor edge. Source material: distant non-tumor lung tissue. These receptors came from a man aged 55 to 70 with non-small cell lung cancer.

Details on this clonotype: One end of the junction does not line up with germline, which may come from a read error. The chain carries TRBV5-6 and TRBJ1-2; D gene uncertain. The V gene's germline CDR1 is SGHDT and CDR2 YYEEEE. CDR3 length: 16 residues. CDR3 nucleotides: TGTGCCAGCAGCTTGGTAAATGGCTCCAGGAACTATGACTACACCTTC. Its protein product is CASSLVNGSRNYDYTF.

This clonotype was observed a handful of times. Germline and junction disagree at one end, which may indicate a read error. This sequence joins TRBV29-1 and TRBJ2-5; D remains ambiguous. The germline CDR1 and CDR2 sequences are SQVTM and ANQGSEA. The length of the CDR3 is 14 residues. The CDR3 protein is CSVAPLAVAWTQCF. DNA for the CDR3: TGCAGCGTTGCCCCACTGGCAGTTGCGTGGACCCAGTGCTTC.

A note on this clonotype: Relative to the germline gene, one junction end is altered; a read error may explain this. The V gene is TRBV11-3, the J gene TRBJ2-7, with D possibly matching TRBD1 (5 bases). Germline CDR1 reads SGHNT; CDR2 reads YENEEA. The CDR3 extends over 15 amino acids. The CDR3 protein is CASSLDHARAYDQYF. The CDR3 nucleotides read TGTGCCAGCAGCTTAGATCATGCCAGGGCCTACGATCAGTACTTC.

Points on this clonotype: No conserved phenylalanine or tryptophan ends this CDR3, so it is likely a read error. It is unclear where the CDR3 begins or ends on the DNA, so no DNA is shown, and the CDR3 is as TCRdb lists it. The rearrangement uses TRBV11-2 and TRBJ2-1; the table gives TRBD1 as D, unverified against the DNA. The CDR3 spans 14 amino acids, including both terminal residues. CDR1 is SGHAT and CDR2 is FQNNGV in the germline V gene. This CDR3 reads CASSLVEQDNEPFY.

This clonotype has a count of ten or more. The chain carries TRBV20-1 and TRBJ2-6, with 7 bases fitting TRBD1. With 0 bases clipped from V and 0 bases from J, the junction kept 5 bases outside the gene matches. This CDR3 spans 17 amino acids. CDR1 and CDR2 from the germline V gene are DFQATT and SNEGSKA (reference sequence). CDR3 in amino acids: CSARDVGQTSGANVLTF. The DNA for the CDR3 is TGCAGTGCTAGAGATGTGGGACAGACCTCTGGGGCCAACGTCCTGACTTTC.

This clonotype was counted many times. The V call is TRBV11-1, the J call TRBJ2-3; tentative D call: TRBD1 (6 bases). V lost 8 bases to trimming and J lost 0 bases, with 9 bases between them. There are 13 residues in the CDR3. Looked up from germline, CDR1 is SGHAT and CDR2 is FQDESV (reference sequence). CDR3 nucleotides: TGTGCCAGCGGACAGACTAGCACAGATACGCAGTATTTT. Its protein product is CASGQTSTDTQYF.

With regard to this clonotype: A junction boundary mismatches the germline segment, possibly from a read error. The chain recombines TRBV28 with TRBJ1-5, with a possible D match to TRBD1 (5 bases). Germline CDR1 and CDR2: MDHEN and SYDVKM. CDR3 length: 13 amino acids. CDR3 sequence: CTSSVLGRGPQHF. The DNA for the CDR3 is TGTACCAGCAGCGTCCTGGGGCGTGGGCCCCAGCATTTT.

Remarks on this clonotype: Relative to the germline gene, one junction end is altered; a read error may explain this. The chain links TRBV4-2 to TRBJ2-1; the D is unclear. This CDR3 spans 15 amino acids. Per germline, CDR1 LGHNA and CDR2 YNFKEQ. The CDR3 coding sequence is TGTGCCAACAGCCGAGATGCTAAAACCTACAATGAGCAGTTCTTC. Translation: CANSRDAKTYNEQFF.

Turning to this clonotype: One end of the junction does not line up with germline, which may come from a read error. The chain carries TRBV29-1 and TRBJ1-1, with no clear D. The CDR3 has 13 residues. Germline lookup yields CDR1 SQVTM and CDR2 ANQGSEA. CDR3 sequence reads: CSVAGRLNTEALF. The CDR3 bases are TGCAGCGTTGCGGGGAGGCTGAACACTGAGGCTTTATTT. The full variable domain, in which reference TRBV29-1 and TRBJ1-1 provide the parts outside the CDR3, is SAVISQKPSRDICQRGTSLTIQCQVDSQVTMMFWYRQQPGQSLTLIATANQGSEATYESGFVIDKFPISRPNLTFSTLTVSNMSPEDSSIYLCSVAGRLNTEALFGQGTRLTVV.

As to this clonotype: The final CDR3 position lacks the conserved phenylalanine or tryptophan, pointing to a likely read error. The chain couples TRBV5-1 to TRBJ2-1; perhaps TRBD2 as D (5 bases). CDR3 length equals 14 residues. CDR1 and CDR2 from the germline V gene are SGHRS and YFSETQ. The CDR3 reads CASRLDDGENFQFL. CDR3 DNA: TGCGCCAGCAGATTGGATGATGGGGAGAATTTTCAGTTCCTC.

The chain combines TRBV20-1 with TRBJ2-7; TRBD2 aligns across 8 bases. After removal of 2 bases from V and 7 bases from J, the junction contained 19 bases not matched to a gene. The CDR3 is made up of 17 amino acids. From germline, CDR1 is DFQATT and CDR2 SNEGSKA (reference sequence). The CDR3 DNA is TGCAGTGCTAGATTGAAGGGGCGGGACAAGCGGGAGAATGAGCAGTACTTC. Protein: CSARLKGRDKRENEQYF.

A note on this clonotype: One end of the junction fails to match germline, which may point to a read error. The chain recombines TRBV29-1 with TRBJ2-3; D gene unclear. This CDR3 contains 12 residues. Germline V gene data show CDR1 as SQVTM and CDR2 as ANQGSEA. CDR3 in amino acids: CSASRNTDTHYF. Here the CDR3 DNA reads TGCAGCGCTTCCCGTAACACAGATACGCATTATTTT.

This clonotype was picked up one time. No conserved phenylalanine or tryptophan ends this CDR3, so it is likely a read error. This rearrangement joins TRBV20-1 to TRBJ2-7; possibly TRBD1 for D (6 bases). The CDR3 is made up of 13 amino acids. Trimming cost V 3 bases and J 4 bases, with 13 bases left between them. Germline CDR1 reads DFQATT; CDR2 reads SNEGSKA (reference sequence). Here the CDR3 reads CSASWGTYYEQYL. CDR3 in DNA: TGCAGTGCTAGTTGGGGGACATATTACGAGCAGTACCTC.

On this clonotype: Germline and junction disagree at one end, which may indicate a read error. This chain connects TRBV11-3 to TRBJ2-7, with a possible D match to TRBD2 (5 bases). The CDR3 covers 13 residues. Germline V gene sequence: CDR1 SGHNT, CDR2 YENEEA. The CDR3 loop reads CSSNPRRPYEQYF. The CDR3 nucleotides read TGTTCCAGCAACCCCCGGAGGCCCTACGAGCAATACTTC.

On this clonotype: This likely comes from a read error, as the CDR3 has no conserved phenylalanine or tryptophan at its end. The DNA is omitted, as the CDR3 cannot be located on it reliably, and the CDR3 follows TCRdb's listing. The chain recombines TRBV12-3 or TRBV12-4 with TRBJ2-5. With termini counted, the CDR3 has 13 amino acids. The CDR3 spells CASSIAAQETHYI.